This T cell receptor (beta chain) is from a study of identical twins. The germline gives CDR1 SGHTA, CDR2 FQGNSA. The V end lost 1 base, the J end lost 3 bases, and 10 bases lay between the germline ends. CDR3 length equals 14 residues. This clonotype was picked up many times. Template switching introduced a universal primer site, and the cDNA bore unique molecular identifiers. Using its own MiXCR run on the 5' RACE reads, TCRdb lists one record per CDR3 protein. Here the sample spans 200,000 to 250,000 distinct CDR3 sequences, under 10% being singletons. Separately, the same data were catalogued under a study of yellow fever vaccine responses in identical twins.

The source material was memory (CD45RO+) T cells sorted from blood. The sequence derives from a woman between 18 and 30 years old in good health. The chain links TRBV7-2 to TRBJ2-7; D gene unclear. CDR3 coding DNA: TGTGCCAGCAGCTTAGGTCCCGATTACTACGAGCAGTACTTC. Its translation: CASSLGPDYYEQYF.